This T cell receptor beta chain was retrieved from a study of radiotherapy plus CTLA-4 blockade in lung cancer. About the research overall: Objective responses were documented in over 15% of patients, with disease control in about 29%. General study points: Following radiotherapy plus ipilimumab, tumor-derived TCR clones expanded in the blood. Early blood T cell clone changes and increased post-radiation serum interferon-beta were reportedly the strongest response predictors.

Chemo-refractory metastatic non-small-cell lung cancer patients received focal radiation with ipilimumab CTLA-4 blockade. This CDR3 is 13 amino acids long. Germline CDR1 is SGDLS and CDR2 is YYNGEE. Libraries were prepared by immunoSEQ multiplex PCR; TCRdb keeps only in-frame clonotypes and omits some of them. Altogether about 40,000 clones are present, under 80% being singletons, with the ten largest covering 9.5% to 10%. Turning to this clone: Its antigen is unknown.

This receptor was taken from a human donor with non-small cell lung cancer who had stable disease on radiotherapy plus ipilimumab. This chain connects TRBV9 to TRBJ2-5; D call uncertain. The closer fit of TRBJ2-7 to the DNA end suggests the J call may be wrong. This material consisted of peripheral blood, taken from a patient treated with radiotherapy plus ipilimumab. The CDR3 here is CASSVAPRYEQYF. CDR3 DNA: TGTGCCAGCAGCGTAGCCCCCCGCTACGAGCAGTACTTC.